The T cell receptor (beta chain) under discussion was sequenced for a study of T cells in Graves' hyperthyroidism and ophthalmopathy. What was amplified from RNA transcripts were TCR beta CDR3 regions. The TCR CDR3 first-round RT-PCR relied on the HTBI primer set. TCRdb called the multiplex PCR reads again in MiXCR, with one record for every CDR3 protein. The table has under 400,000 distinct CDR3 sequences, approximately 25% seen once; the top ten hold over 70%. This clonotype was recorded only once. Its antigen is as yet unknown. Researchers barred patients who had uncontrolled infection, other autoimmune disease, pregnancy or lactation. Diagnoses rested on clinical symptoms, serum thyroxine and TRAb, thyroid ultrasound and orbital computed tomography. The authors took PBMCs from roughly 9.3 ml fresh peripheral blood. The study, taken as a whole, reports: Blood held most thyroid clonotypes expanded above 0.001 frequency.

Input material: blood. The clonotype originates from a man aged 50-59 years with Graves' hyperthyroidism.

The CDR3 here is CSALTGTSGTNEQFF. The CDR3 coding sequence is TGCAGTGCTCTAACCGGGACTAGCGGGACCAATGAGCAGTTCTTC. The genes are TRBV20-1 and TRBJ2-1; 13 bases are shared with TRBD2. V trimming: 5 bases; J trimming: 6 bases; junction bases outside the gene matches: 7. This CDR3 comprises 15 residues. Per the germline V gene, CDR1 is DFQATT and CDR2 is SNEGSKA (reference sequence).